This T cell receptor (beta chain) was sequenced during a study of regulatory T cells in long-lasting Graves disease. Findings of the study overall: Newly diagnosed disease favored TRBV20-1 and TRBJ2-1 over persistent disease.

Researchers made TCR beta libraries by using iRepertoire HTBI primers and running Arm-PCR on CDR3 regions. TCRdb analysed the multiplex PCR reads with MiXCR anew, one entry per CDR3 protein. The table shows some 370,000 distinct CDR3 sequences, with roughly 10% occurring only once. Points on this clonotype: The antigen remains unidentified.

The CDR3 runs to 16 residues. CDR1 and CDR2 (germline): SGHDN, FVKESK. V dropped 2 bases and J dropped 6 bases, with 17 bases sitting between them. As for time point: newly diagnosed GD, antithyroid drugs for less than 3 months. Construction of the TCR library relied on RNA isolated from PBMCs. These same records also appear under a second study, on T cells in Graves' hyperthyroidism and ophthalmopathy. This second study says: First-round RT-PCR targeting the TCR CDR3 was performed with the HTBI primer set. The model forecast ophthalmopathy, anticipating it by a median around 6.9 months before onset.

V and J are TRBV14 and TRBJ2-1, with a tentative D call TRBD2 (6 bases). This sequence originates from a woman aged 18-29 years with Graves disease. The sequencing used peripheral blood mononuclear cells (PBMCs), collected at new diagnosis, from a patient treated with antithyroid drugs. The CDR3 DNA sequence: TGTGCCAGCAGCCAACTGTTGACTAGTGCATTCAATGAGCAGTTCTTC. Its translation: CASSQLLTSAFNEQFF. Full variable domain (missing parts from reference TRBV14 and TRBJ2-1): EAGVTQFPSHSVIEKGQTVTLRCDPISGHDNLYWYRRVMGKEIKFLLHFVKESKQDESGMPNNRFLAERTGGTYSTLKVQPAELEDSGVYFCASSQLLTSAFNEQFFGPGTRLTVL.